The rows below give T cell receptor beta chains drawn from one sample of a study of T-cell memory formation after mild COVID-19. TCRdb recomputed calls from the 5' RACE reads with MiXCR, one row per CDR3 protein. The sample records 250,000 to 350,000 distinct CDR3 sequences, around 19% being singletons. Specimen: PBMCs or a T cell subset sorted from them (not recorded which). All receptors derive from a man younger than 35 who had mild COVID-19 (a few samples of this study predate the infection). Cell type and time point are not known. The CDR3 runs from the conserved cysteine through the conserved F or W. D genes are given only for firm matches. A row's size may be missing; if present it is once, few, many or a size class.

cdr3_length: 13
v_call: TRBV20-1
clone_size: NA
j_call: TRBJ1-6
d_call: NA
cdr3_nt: TGCAGTGCCGTGGGGCCGGGGCCCTCACCCCTCCACTTT
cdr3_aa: CSAVGPGPSPLHF

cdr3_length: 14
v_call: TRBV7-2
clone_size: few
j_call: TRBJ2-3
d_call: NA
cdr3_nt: TGTGCCAGCAGCTTAAGGGTGGGCACAGATACGCAGTATTTT
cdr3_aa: CASSLRVGTDTQYF

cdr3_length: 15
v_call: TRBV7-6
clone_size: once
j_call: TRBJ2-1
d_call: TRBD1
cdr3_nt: TGTGCCAGCAGCCGAACAGGGGAGCGCTACAATGAGCAGTTCTTC
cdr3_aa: CASSRTGERYNEQFF

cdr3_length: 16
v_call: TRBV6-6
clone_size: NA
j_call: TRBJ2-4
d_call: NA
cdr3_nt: TGTGCCAGCAAGGCGGGACACTTCTTAGCCAAAAACATTCAGTACTTC
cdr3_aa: CASKAGHFLAKNIQYF

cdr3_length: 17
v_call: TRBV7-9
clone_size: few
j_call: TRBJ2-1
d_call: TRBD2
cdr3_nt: TGTGCCAGCAGCTCCCCGATGGGTAGCGGGGAGGACAATGAGCAGTTCTTC
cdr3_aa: CASSSPMGSGEDNEQFF

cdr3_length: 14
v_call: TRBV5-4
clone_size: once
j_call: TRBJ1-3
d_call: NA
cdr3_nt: TGTGCCAGCAGCGCAGGGTTCTCTGGAAACACCATATATTTT
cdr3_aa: CASSAGFSGNTIYF

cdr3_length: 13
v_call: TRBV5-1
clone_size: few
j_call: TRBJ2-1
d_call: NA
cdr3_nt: TGCGCCAGCAGCTCTGGGCCGGACAATGAGCAGTTCTTC
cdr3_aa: CASSSGPDNEQFF

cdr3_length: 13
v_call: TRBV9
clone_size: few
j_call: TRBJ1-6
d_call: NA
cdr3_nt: TGTGCCAGCAGCGCCGGGACACGTTCACCCCTCCACTTT
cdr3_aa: CASSAGTRSPLHF

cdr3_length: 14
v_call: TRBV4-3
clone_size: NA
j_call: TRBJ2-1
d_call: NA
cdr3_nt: TGCGCCAGCAGCCAAGAGAAAGGGGTTACTGAGCAGTTCTTC
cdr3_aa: CASSQEKGVTEQFF

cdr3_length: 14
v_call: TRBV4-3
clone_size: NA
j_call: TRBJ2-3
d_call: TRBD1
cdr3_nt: TGCGCCAGCAGCCAGGACAGGATGTCAGATACGCAGTATTTT
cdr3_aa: CASSQDRMSDTQYF

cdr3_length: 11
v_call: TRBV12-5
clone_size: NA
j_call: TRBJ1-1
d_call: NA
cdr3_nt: TGTGCTAGTGGCAGCTCAGGAGAAGCTTTCTTT
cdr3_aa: CASGSSGEAFF

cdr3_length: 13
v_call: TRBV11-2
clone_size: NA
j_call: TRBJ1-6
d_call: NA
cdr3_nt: TGTGCCAGCAGCCTATTGGTTAATTCACCCCTCCACTTT
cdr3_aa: CASSLLVNSPLHF

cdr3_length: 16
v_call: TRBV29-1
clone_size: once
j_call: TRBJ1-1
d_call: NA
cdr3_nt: TGCAGCGCTTTCGCGTCGGGGTCGGAGGCGAACACTGAAGCTTTCTTT
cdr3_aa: CSAFASGSEANTEAFF

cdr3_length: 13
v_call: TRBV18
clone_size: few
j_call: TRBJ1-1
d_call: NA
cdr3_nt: TGTGCCAGCTCACCACCGTCCAGCTCTGAAGCTTTCTTT
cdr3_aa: CASSPPSSSEAFF

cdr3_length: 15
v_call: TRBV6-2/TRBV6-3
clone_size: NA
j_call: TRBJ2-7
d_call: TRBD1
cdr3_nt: TGTGCCAGCAGGACCGGGACAGGGGCTTCCTACGAGCAGTACTTC
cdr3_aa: CASRTGTGASYEQYF

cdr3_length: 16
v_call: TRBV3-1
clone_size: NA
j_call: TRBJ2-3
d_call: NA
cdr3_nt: TGTGCCAGCAGCCAAAGATGGGACTTAAGCACAGATACGCAGTATTTT
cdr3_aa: CASSQRWDLSTDTQYF

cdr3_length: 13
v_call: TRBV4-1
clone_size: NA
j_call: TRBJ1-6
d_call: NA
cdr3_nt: TGCGCCAGCAGCCAAAATCCTAATTCACCCCTCCACTTT
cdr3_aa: CASSQNPNSPLHF

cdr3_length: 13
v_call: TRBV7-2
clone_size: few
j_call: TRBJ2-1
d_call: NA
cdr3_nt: TGTGCCAGCAGCTCCCAAGCGTACAATGAGCAGTTCTTC
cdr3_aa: CASSSQAYNEQFF

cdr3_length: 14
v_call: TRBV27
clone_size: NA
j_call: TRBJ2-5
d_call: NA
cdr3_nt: TGTGCCAGCAGTTTAAGGGCCAACCAAGAGACCCAGTACTTC
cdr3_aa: CASSLRANQETQYF

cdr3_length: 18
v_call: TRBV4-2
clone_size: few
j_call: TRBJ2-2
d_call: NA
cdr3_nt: TGTGCCAGCAGCCAAGTCCTCCTCCTGCGGACGAACACCGGGGAGCTGTTTTTT
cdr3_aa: CASSQVLLLRTNTGELFF

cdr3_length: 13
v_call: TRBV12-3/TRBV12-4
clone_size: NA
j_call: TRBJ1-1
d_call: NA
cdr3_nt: TGTGCCAGCAGCGAACAGGGTGTAACTGAAGCTTTCTTT
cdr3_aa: CASSEQGVTEAFF

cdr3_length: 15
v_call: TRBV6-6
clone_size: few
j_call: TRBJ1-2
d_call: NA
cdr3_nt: TGTGCCAGCAGTTACCTCAGGGCCCCTTCCTATGGCTACACCTTC
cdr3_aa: CASSYLRAPSYGYTF

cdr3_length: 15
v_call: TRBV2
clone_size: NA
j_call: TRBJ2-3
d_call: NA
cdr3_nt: TGTGCCAGCACAAGACCAGACCGTTACACAGATACGCAGTATTTT
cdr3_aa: CASTRPDRYTDTQYF

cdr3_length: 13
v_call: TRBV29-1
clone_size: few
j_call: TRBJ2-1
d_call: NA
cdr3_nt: TGCAGCGCTTCCCCCGCCAGCTACAATGAGCAGTTCTTC
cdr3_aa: CSASPASYNEQFF

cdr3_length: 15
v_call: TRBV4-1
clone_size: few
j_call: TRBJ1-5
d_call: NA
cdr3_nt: TGCGCCAGCAGCCAAGACAGGGCCCGCAATCAGCCCCAGCATTTT
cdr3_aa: CASSQDRARNQPQHF

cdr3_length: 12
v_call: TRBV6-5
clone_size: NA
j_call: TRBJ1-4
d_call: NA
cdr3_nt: TGTGCCAGCAGCCAGGGTAATGAAAAACTGTTTTTT
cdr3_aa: CASSQGNEKLFF

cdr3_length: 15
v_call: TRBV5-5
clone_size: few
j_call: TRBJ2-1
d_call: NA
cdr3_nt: TGTGCCAGCAGCTTGGTTCGCGGGGGCCTCAATGAGCAGTTCTTC
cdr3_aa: CASSLVRGGLNEQFF

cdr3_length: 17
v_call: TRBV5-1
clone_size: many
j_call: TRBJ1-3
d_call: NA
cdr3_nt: TGCGCCAGCAGCGCTGGACGACAGTTCTTCTCTGGAAACACCATATATTTT
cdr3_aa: CASSAGRQFFSGNTIYF

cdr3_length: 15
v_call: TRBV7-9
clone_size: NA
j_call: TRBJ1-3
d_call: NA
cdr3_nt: TGTGCCAGCAGCTTCTTGGCGAGCTCTGGAAACACCATATATTTT
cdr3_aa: CASSFLASSGNTIYF

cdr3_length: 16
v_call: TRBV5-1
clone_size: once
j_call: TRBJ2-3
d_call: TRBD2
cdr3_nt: TGCGCCAGCAGCTGGGGGTCGGGACTAGATAAGGGCCCGCAGTATTTT
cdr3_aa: CASSWGSGLDKGPQYF

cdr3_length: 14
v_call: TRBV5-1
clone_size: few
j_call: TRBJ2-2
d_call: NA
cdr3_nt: TGCGCCAGCAGCATATTATACGAAACCGGGGAGCTGTTTTTT
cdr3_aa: CASSILYETGELFF

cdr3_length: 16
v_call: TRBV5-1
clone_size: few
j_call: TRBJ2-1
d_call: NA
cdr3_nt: TGCGCCAGCAGCCCTTATACCGGGGTAGGGTACAATGAGCAGTTCTTC
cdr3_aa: CASSPYTGVGYNEQFF

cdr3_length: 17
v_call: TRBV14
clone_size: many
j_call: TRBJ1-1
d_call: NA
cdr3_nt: TGTGCCAGCAGCTCTATTTACGAAGGGGGGACGGGCACTGAAGCTTTCTTT
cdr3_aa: CASSSIYEGGTGTEAFF

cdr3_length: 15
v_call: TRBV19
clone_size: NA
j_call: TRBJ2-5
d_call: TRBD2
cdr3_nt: TGTGCCAGTAGACGAAGCGGGGGGCCGCGGGAGACCCAGTACTTC
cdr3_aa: CASRRSGGPRETQYF

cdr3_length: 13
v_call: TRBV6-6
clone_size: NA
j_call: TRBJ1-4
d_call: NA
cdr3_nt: TGTGCCAGCAGCGGGGTCCTAAATGAAAAACTGTTTTTT
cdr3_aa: CASSGVLNEKLFF

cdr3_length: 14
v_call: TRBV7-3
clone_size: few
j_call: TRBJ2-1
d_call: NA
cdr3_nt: TGTGCCAGCAGCCCCCCGGGGTATAACAATGAGCAGTTCTTC
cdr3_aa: CASSPPGYNNEQFF

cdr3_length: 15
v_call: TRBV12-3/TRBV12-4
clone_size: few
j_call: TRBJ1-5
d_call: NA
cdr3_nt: TGTGCCAGCAGTTTTATGGGCGGAGAAGGGCAGCCCCAGCATTTT
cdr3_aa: CASSFMGGEGQPQHF

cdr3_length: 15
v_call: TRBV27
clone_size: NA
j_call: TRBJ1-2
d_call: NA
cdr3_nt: TGTGCCAGCAGTCCAAAGATACAAGCTAACTATGGCTACACCTTC
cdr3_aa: CASSPKIQANYGYTF

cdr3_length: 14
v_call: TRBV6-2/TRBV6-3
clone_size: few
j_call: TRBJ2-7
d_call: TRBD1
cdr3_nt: TGTGCCAGCAGGGACAGGGGGCGCGGCAACGAGCAGTACTTC
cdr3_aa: CASRDRGRGNEQYF

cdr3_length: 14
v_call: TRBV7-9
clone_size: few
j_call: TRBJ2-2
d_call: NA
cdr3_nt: TGTGCCAGCAGCTTAAGACTGGGCACCGGGGAGCTGTTTTTT
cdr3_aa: CASSLRLGTGELFF

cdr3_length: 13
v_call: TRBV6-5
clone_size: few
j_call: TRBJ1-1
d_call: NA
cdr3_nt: TGTGCCAGCGGATATGGGCTGGGAACTGAAGCTTTCTTT
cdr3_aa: CASGYGLGTEAFF

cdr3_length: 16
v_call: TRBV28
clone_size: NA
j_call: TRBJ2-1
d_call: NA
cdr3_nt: TGTGCCAGCAATGGCGGGGCGACCCTCACCTACAATGAGCAGTTCTTC
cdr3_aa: CASNGGATLTYNEQFF

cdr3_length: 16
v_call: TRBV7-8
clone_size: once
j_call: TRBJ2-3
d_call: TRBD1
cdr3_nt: TGTGCCAGCAGCTTGTTGGGTCAGGGGGGCACAGATACGCAGTATTTT
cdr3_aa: CASSLLGQGGTDTQYF

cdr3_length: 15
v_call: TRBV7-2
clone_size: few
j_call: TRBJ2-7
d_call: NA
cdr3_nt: TGTGCCAGCAGCTTACAGGGTGGGGGGCCTTACGAGCAGTACTTC
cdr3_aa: CASSLQGGGPYEQYF

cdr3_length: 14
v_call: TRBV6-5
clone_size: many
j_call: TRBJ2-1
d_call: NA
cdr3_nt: TGTGCCAGCGGGCGGGACAGCTCCTACAATGAGCAGTTCTTC
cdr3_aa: CASGRDSSYNEQFF

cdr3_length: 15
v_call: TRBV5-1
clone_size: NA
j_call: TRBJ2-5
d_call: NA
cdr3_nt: TGCGCCAGCAGCTTGGGACAGATCATTCAAGAGACCCAGTACTTC
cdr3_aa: CASSLGQIIQETQYF

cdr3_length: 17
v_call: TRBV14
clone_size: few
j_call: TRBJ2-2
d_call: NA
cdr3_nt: TGTGCCAGCAGCCAAGCTCCAGCGGGACATCTAACCGGGGAGCTGTTTTTT
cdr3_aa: CASSQAPAGHLTGELFF

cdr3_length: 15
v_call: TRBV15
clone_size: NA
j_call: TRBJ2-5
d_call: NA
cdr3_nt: TGTGCCACCAGCAGAGATGCAGGGCCACAAGAGACCCAGTACTTC
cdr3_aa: CATSRDAGPQETQYF

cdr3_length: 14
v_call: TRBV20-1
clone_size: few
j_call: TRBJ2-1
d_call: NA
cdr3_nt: TGCAGTGCTAGGGTCGCAACTAGGCCTAATGAGCAGTTCTTC
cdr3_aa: CSARVATRPNEQFF

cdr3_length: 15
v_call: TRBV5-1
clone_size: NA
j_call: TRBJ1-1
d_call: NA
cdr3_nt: TGCGCCAGCAGCTTCGGGGGCGGCGGTGACACTGAAGCTTTCTTT
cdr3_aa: CASSFGGGGDTEAFF

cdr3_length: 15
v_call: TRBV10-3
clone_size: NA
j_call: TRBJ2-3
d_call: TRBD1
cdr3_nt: TGTGCCATCAGCCGGACAGGGGAGGGCACAGATACGCAGTATTTT
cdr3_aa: CAISRTGEGTDTQYF

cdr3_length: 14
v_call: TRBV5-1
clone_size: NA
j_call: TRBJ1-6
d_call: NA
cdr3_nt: TGCGCCAGCAGCTTGCCCACAGATAATTCACCCCTCCACTTT
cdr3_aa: CASSLPTDNSPLHF

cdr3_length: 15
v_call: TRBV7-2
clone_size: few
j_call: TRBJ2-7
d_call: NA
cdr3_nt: TGTGCCAGCAGCTTTGGCTCCCTCCTCTCCTACGAGCAGTACTTC
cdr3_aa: CASSFGSLLSYEQYF